This TCR beta chain was sequenced in a study of T and B cells in COVID-19 patients (dated by TCRdb to 2019 to 2021). Concerning the study at large: Using TRB and IGH repertoire sequencing of peripheral blood, the study characterized adaptive immunity in COVID-19 patients who had active infection or had recovered. A recovered cohort comprised around 19 patients contributing under 25 samples, mostly after mild to moderate COVID-19 managed as outpatients. Patients in the recovered cohort had a median age of around 31 years, compared with 67 years for patients in the active-infection cohort. Over 8 million TCR sequences were analysed in a TCR and BCR sequence repository that covered roughly 35 patients and around 73 time points. Up to roughly 10 follow-up blood samples were collected per patient, with some samples spanning different disease stages in the same individual. Of the 20 patients in the active-infection cohort, roughly 18 had comorbidities associated with unfavorable COVID-19 outcome. Because samples were available both during active disease and after recovery, two patients were counted in both the recovered and the active cohorts. Of the roughly 22 patients in the active-infection cohort, 12 to 13 were critically ill and needed mechanical ventilation or ECMO. An age-matched reference group of 30 to 40 healthy donors negative for COVID-19 antibodies served as the comparison for repertoire analyses.

The germline V gene (reference sequence) yields SEHNR for CDR1 and FQNEAQ for CDR2. The CDR3 holds 11 amino acids from the cysteine to the phenylalanine. Kept here is only the CDR3 DNA, which spans 33 bases and is read in frame from base 1. V gives up 0 bases and J gives up 6 bases, and the segment between their germline ends measures 3 bases. TRB repertoires were amplified from 250-500 ng of genomic DNA extracted from blood. Study-level results and caveats: Blood samples from mildly ill patients during symptoms and early samples from severe cases were scarce. The cohort was considered too small to assess HLA contributions to COVID-19 susceptibility or severity. The recovered cohort had 2,000 or so exclusive TCR clusters, including 31 low-pGen clusters. TRB repertoires were highly clonal in active COVID-19, whereas diversity and richness at recovery rose above healthy donor levels. The reported TCR clusters were said to need prospective validation before any clinical use. Specific T cell subsets (CD4+/Treg/CD8+) and sorted SARS-CoV-2-responsive or tetramer+ T cells had not yet been sequenced, and the corresponding sequencing experiments were ongoing. TRBV/TRBJ gene usage was reported as strongly skewed in patients with COVID-19.

This clonotype has just a few counts. Its binding antigen is unknown. There are no base qualities to consult, and no much larger clone falls within one base. Reads for this sample came from an Illumina MiSeq. Multiplex PCR with BIOMED2 TRB-A/B primer pools was used to amplify the TRB rearrangements. Illumina-compatible adapters and 7-nucleotide sample barcodes were attached to the amplicons through two consecutive PCRs. Phusion HS II polymerase was used for all library PCRs. The amplicons were purified from gel with the NucleoSpin Gel and PCR Clean-up kit, measured on Qubit, and then pooled at about 4 nM. Amplicon pool quality was checked on an Agilent 2100 Bioanalyzer before Illumina next-generation sequencing. The study's processing was this. TRB rearrangements were annotated with MiXCR 3.0.8 using the default MiXCR reference library. Non-productive reads and sequences with fewer than 2 reads were removed, and every unique CDR3 nucleotide sequence was treated as one clone. R 3.5.1 was used to calculate clonality, diversity, richness and V-J gene usage. TCR clustering by CDR3 similarity used GLIPH2, with generation probabilities calculated by OLGA. GLIPH2 clusters were kept only if they contained at least four unique TCR clonotypes found in at least three individuals. Clones were called with MiXCR by TCRdb after fastp trimmed the public reads at Q25, and only in-frame beta chains were retained. When rows share a CDR3 protein, they turn into one entry using the most common DNA and genes. The V and J calls come from TCRdb's annotation, not from the publication. A total of some 8,400 distinct CDR3 sequences appear in this sample, 20% to 30% of them only once. The ten top clones hold 5.5% to 7% of the sample.

The source of this sequence is a human donor who had recovered from COVID-19. The V and J segments used are TRBV7-9 and TRBJ2-7; the D gene cannot be resolved reliably. The sequenced material came from blood. The DNA sequence is as follows: TGTGCCAGCAGCTTAGCGGGCGAGCAGTACTTC. Translated, this gives CASSLAGEQYF. Where the CDR3 stops, the reference TRBV7-9 and TRBJ2-7 genes take over; the full variable domain is DTGVSQNPRHKITKRGQNVTFRCDPISEHNRLYWYRQTLGQGPEFLTYFQNEAQLEKSRLLSDRFSAERPKGSFSTLEIQRTEQGDSAMYLCASSLAGEQYFGPGTRLTVT.